The 3 T cell receptor beta chains in this list originate from one sample, sequenced in a study of blood T cells in healthy people across ages. A second PCR, run for roughly 6 to 11 cycles, used a sample-barcoded 5' primer plus a J-beta primer mix. TCRdb reprocessed the 5' RACE reads with MiXCR, giving one entry per CDR3 protein. The data contain about 780,000 distinct CDR3 sequences, around 68% of them singletons. The sequencing input was blood. The receptors come from a man aged 30-40 years in good health.

The chain couples TRBV28 to TRBJ2-3; 8 bases line up with TRBD2. This CDR3 is built from 18 residues. The junction had 15 bases not matched to a gene; V was cut back by 5 bases and J by 2 bases. Germline CDR1 is MDHEN and CDR2 is SYDVKM. The CDR3 loop reads CASSVWGSGGGNTDTQYF. The CDR3 bases are TGTGCCAGCAGTGTTTGGGGATCGGGAGGGGGGAACACAGATACGCAGTATTTT.

The V call is TRBV6-5, the J call TRBJ1-5; no reliable D call. There are 16 residues in the CDR3. Trimming stripped 5 bases from V and 3 bases from J, with 17 bases between. Germline-derived CDR1 and CDR2 are MNHEY and SVGAGI. The CDR3 DNA reads as TGTGCCAGCAGTCCACGCCCGGCCAGAGTCAATCAGCCCCAGCATTTT. It codes for CASSPRPARVNQPQHF.

This clonotype showed up just once. The chain recombines TRBV27 with TRBJ1-6, with no clear D. The CDR3 loop spans 19 amino acids. CDR1 is MNHEY, CDR2 SMNVEV, per germline (reference sequence). Trimming left V 3 bases short and J 0 bases short, with 18 bases between. CDR3 residues: CASSFGKDGISSYNSPLHF. DNA of the CDR3: TGTGCCAGCAGTTTCGGGAAGGACGGAATCAGCTCCTATAATTCACCCCTCCACTTT.